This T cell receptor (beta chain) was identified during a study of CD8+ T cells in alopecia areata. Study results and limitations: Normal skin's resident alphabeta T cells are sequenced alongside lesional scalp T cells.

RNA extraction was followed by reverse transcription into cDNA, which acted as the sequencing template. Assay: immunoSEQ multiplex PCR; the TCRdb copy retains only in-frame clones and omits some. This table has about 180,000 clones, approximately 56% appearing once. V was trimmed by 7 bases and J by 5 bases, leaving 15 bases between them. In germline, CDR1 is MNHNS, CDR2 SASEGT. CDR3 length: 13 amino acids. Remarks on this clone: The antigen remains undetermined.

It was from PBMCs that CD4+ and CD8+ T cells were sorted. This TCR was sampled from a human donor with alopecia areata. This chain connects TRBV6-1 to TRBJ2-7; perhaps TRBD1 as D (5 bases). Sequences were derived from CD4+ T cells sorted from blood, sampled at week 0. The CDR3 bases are TGTGCCAGCATTACCCAGGGTTATAACGAGCAGTACTTC. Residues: CASITQGYNEQYF.